This T cell receptor beta chain comes out of a study of shared clonotypes between healthy human individuals. Overall study results and limits: All-four-donor shared clonotypes had higher generation probabilities than non-shared clonotypes did.

Sequencing was performed with immunoSEQ multiplex PCR; in TCRdb, only in-frame clones are kept and a portion is missing. Of 1.4 million to 1.5 million clones detected, roughly 96% appear once; the ten largest clones hold approximately 1.1%. Per the germline V gene, CDR1 is KGHSH and CDR2 is LQKENI. CDR3 length: 12 residues. The germline V and J ends were trimmed by 10 bases and 5 bases, with 14 bases remaining between them. This clone has only one observation. What it binds is unknown. Sequenced input: naive CD4+ T cells sorted from blood. The subset: CD45RA+ positively selected. The sequence came from a man aged 25 to 40 in good health. V and J are TRBV18 and TRBJ2-5; a weak D match, TRBD2 (5 bases). In DNA form, the CDR3 reads TGTGCCACCTCCGGCCGAGGGGAGACCCAGTACTTC. This gives the protein CATSGRGETQYF.